Sequencing of this TCR beta chain was carried out in a study of a mutant IDH1 vaccine in newly diagnosed glioma. Time point of the sample: week 35, safety follow-up. With topical imiquimod, each dose of the vaccine consisted of 300 ug of mutant IDH1 20-mer peptide. On this clone itself: Its antigen is not known.

Germline CDR1 SGHTA, CDR2 FQGTGA. This CDR3 is built from 14 residues. V was pared by 0 bases and J by 8 bases, with 11 bases between. Profiled with immunoSEQ multiplex PCR; TCRdb holds only in-frame clones, not every one. The sample has about 64,000 clones; about 74% are singletons. The origin of this receptor is a man aged 50 to 60 with glioma. This sequence joins TRBV7-3 and TRBJ2-4, with D possibly matching TRBD2 (5 bases). Sequencing used PBMCs, obtained from a glioma patient whose treatment included an IDH1 peptide vaccine. The CDR3 protein is CASSLTGLRDIQYF. CDR3 DNA sequence: TGTGCCAGCAGCTTAACTGGACTCAGAGACATTCAGTACTTC. The full variable domain, its missing parts supplied by reference TRBV7-3 and TRBJ2-4, is GAGVSQTPSNKVTEKGKYVELRCDPISGHTALYWYRQSLGQGPEFLIYFQGTGAADDSGLPNDRFFAVRPEGSVSTLKIQRTERGDSAVYLCASSLTGLRDIQYFGAGTRLSVL.